Below, 24 T cell receptor beta chains from the same sample are listed, as sequenced in a study of T cell responses to AZD1222 COVID-19 vaccine. Data came from immunoSEQ multiplex PCR; TCRdb stores just in-frame clones and leaves some out. Among approximately 170,000 clones listed, about 86% were seen once. The sample in question was peripheral blood, obtained 28 days after the second AZD1222 dose. The receptors come from an adult who received the AZD1222 COVID-19 vaccine.

The rearrangement links TRBV12-3 or TRBV12-4 to TRBJ1-1, with D unresolved. The CDR3 covers 13 residues. V lost 3 bases and J 10 bases, leaving 15 bases between the germline ends. The CDR3: CASSLILAMGAFF. The CDR3 DNA reads TGTGCCAGCAGTTTGATCTTGGCTATGGGAGCTTTCTTT.

This chain links TRBV9 with TRBJ2-3; 8 bases fit TRBD2. The length of the CDR3 is 14 residues. From germline, CDR1 is SGDLS and CDR2 YYNGEE. Trimming at V came to 2 bases and at J to 7 bases, leaving 6 bases not matched to a gene. The CDR3 region has the DNA TGTGCCAGCAGCGTGGGGGGACTAGAGTATACGCAGTATTTT. Its protein product is CASSVGGLEYTQYF.

The chain links TRBV20-1 to TRBJ2-1; no clear D. V dropped 1 base and J dropped 15 bases, with 13 bases sitting between them. Germline V lookup: CDR1 DFQATT, CDR2 SNEGSKA (reference sequence). This CDR3 has 11 residues. The CDR3 nucleotides read TGCAGTGCTAGAGGTGACTCGTCGGGGTTCTTC. Its translation: CSARGDSSGFF.

The chain carries TRBV5-1 and TRBJ1-6, with D possibly matching TRBD1 (5 bases). V dropped 0 bases and J dropped 7 bases, with 11 bases sitting between them. This CDR3 has 15 amino acids. The germline V gene encodes CDR1 SGHRS and CDR2 YFSETQ. The DNA for the CDR3 is TGCGCCAGCAGCTTGGCCTCAGGGTACAATTCACCCCTCCACTTT. Translated: CASSLASGYNSPLHF.

V and J are TRBV28 and TRBJ1-1; D is uncertain. The germline V gene has CDR1 MDHEN and CDR2 SYDVKM. CDR3 length: 11 residues. The V gene lost 11 bases and the J gene lost 1 base, with 8 bases spanning the gap. CDR3 sequence: CAGESNTEAFF. CDR3 nucleotide sequence: TGTGCCGGAGAGTCGAACACTGAAGCTTTCTTT.

CDR3 nucleotide sequence: TGTGCCAGCAAAGCCGGCCAGGTGAACACCGGGGAGCTGTTTTTT. Translating gives CASKAGQVNTGELFF. The chain links TRBV6-5 to TRBJ2-2, with unresolved D. Per the germline V gene, CDR1 is MNHEY and CDR2 is SVGAGI. Trimming took 7 bases from V and 1 from J, leaving 13 bases between them. The CDR3 totals 15 residues.

This clone was found once. CDR3 sequence (DNA): TGTGCCAGTAGTATAGATTGGTGGACAGGGGCCAACTATGGCTACACCTTC. This encodes CASSIDWWTGANYGYTF. The rearrangement uses TRBV19 and TRBJ1-2; 9 bases are shared with TRBD1. CDR3 size: 17 residues. Looked up from germline, CDR1 is LNHDA and CDR2 is SQIVND (reference sequence). The trim removed 0 bases at V and 2 bases at J, leaving 7 bases unmatched.

The rearrangement joins TRBV7-2 to TRBJ2-3; 16 positions agree with TRBD2. V gave up 5 bases and J gave up 5 bases; unmatched junction bases: 4. Per germline, CDR1 SGHTA and CDR2 FQGNSA. CDR3 length: 16 amino acids. The CDR3 region has the DNA TGTGCCAGCAGCGGGACTAGCGGGGGGGCGATAGATACGCAGTATTTT. Amino acids: CASSGTSGGAIDTQYF. Combining the CDR3 with reference TRBV7-2 and TRBJ2-3 gives the whole variable domain GAGVSQSPSNKVTEKGKDVELRCDPISGHTALYWYRQSLGQGLEFLIYFQGNSAPDKSGLPSDRFSAERTGGSVSTLTIQRTQQEDSAVYLCASSGTSGGAIDTQYFGPGTRLTVL.

J is TRBJ1-3 and V is TRBV19; D gene uncertain. Between the trimmed V and J ends, which lost 3 bases and 0 bases, there was a span of 9 bases. Germline loops: CDR1 LNHDA, CDR2 SQIVND (reference sequence). This CDR3 is built from 15 residues. The CDR3 nucleotides read TGTGCCAGTAGTATGGGAGTAGCCTCTGGAAACACCATATATTTT. It specifies CASSMGVASGNTIYF.

The chain employs TRBV28 and TRBJ1-5; tentatively, D is TRBD1 (5 bases). The germline V and J ends were trimmed by 8 bases and 2 bases, with 13 bases remaining between them. Germline CDR1 reads MDHEN; CDR2 reads SYDVKM. The CDR3 covers 14 residues. Here the CDR3 DNA reads TGTGCCAGCCGGGGACCCTCGGGCAATCAGCCCCAGCATTTT. It encodes CASRGPSGNQPQHF.

The chain is built from TRBV6-4 and TRBJ2-4, with TRBD2 matching over 14 bases. With V trimmed by 5 bases and J by 5 bases, 5 bases remained unmatched. This CDR3 is built from 16 residues. CDR1 and CDR2 (germline): MRHNA, SNTAGT. This CDR3 is CASSRLAGGPENIQYF. The CDR3 DNA follows: TGTGCCAGCAGTAGACTAGCGGGGGGGCCAGAAAACATTCAGTACTTC.

The chain employs TRBV5-1 and TRBJ2-5, with 9 bases identical to TRBD2. V lost 1 base and J lost 2; bases outside the gene matches: 6. Germline lookup yields CDR1 SGHRS and CDR2 YFSETQ. The CDR3 is made up of 16 amino acids. CDR3 DNA sequence: TGCGCCAGCAGCTTGAGACTAGCGGTCAATCAAGAGACCCAGTACTTC. This sequence encodes CASSLRLAVNQETQYF.

The chain employs TRBV30 and TRBJ1-5; the D is unclear. This CDR3 is built from 13 residues. Germline V gives CDR1 GTSNPN, CDR2 SVGIG (reference sequence). Between the trimmed V and J ends, which lost 4 bases and 3 bases, there was a span of 10 bases. The CDR3 spells CAWNSGLNQPQHF. CDR3 nucleotides: TGTGCCTGGAATTCCGGGCTCAATCAGCCCCAGCATTTT.

Here the CDR3 reads CASSPRTGERGYTF. As DNA, the CDR3 is TGTGCCAGCAGCCCAAGGACAGGGGAGAGGGGCTACACCTTC. The V and J genes are TRBV5-6 and TRBJ1-2, with 9 bases identical to TRBD1. The CDR3 totals 14 residues. The germline V gene encodes CDR1 SGHDT and CDR2 YYEEEE. The junction had 9 bases not matched to a gene; V was cut back by 4 bases and J by 8 bases. Full variable domain (remainder filled in from reference TRBV5-6 and TRBJ1-2): DAGVTQSPTHLIKTRGQQVTLRCSPKSGHDTVSWYQQALGQGPQFIFQYYEEEERQRGNFPDRFSGHQFPNYSSELNVNALLLGDSALYLCASSPRTGERGYTFGSGTRLTVV.

The genes are TRBV7-8 and TRBJ1-2, with TRBD1 matching 7 bases. The germline V gene encodes CDR1 SGHVS and CDR2 FQNEAQ. V lost 1 base and J lost 13; bases outside the gene matches: 9. The CDR3 extends over 13 amino acids. CDR3 loop: CASSLDPDRAPTF. In DNA form, the CDR3 reads TGTGCCAGCAGCTTAGATCCCGACAGGGCCCCCACCTTC.

The chain employs TRBV3-1 (or the pseudogene TRBV3-2) and TRBJ2-4; 7 bases fit TRBD1. Germline lookup yields CDR1 LGHDT and CDR2 YNNKEL (reference sequence). CDR3 length: 16 residues. V lost 4 bases to trimming and J lost 0 bases; unmatched junction nucleotides: 6. CDR3 nucleotides: TGTGCCAGCAGCCCTGGGACAGACCTAGCCAAAAACATTCAGTACTTC. Its translation: CASSPGTDLAKNIQYF.

Points on this clone: Compared with germline, one end of the junction differs, possibly owing to a read error. The chain is built from TRBV11-2 and TRBJ1-2; 7 nucleotides line up with TRBD1. The germline V gene encodes CDR1 SGHAT and CDR2 FQNNGV. This CDR3 has 9 residues. The CDR3: CASSLDRSF. The CDR3 DNA sequence: TGTGCCAGCAGCTTGGACAGGAGCTTC.

The V call is TRBV19, the J call TRBJ2-7, with 11 bases aligning to TRBD1. The germline gives CDR1 LNHDA, CDR2 SQIVND (reference sequence). J lost 6 bases, V lost 8 bases, and 6 bases had no gene match. The CDR3 runs to 13 residues. The CDR3 DNA sequence: TGTGCCAGTTCCCCGGGACAGGGGGTCGAGCAGTACTTC. Its protein product is CASSPGQGVEQYF.

This chain uses TRBV6-2 or TRBV6-3 with TRBJ1-1; D gene unclear. Trimming took 3 bases from V and 0 from J, leaving 5 bases between them. CDR3 length: 13 amino acids. Germline V lookup: CDR1 MNHEY, CDR2 SVGEGT. CDR3 sequence (DNA): TGTGCCAGCAGTTATTGGGTGAACACTGAAGCTTTCTTT. This encodes CASSYWVNTEAFF.

The chain is built from TRBV14 and TRBJ1-2; TRBD1 matches 7 bases. After removal of 5 bases from V and 4 bases from J, the junction contained 4 bases not matched to a gene. The length of the CDR3 is 13 residues. The germline CDR1 and CDR2 sequences are SGHDN and FVKESK. The chain's CDR3 is CASSSGQTYGYTF. In DNA, the CDR3 is TGTGCCAGCAGCTCGGGACAGACCTATGGCTACACCTTC.

This rearrangement joins TRBV5-1 to TRBJ1-3; D is ambiguous. V dropped 1 base and J dropped 3 bases, with 8 bases sitting between them. The CDR3 length is 14 residues. Germline CDR1 and CDR2: SGHRS and YFSETQ. The CDR3 DNA sequence: TGCGCCAGCAGCTTGAAGGGAGGTGGAAACACCATATATTTT. It encodes CASSLKGGGNTIYF.

The chain employs TRBV9 and TRBJ2-7, with 11 positions matching TRBD2. This CDR3 contains 14 residues. The trim removed 4 bases at V and 5 bases at J, leaving 5 bases unmatched. Germline V gene sequence: CDR1 SGDLS, CDR2 YYNGEE. The CDR3 DNA follows: TGTGCCAGCAGCACCCTGACTAGCGGGGACGAGCAGTACTTC. This encodes CASSTLTSGDEQYF. The complete variable domain, with remaining parts taken from reference TRBV9 and TRBJ2-7, reads DSGVTQTPKHLITATGQRVTLRCSPRSGDLSVYWYQQSLDQGLQFLIQYYNGEERAKGNILERFSAQQFPDLHSELNLSSLELGDSALYFCASSTLTSGDEQYFGPGTRLTVT.

This chain uses TRBV15 with TRBJ2-1; TRBD2 matches at 8 bases. Germline V gives CDR1 LNHNV, CDR2 YYDKDF (reference sequence). This CDR3 spans 14 amino acids. After removal of 6 bases from V and 7 bases from J, the junction contained 8 bases not matched to a gene. The CDR3 loop reads CATSRGGYLNEQFF. The CDR3 DNA follows: TGTGCCACCAGTCGGGGGGGGTATCTGAATGAGCAGTTCTTC.

V gene TRBV4-2 combines with J gene TRBJ2-5; maybe TRBD2 (7 bases). This CDR3 region has 16 residues. V gave up 4 bases and J gave up 5 bases, with 20 bases separating them. CDR1 is LGHNA, CDR2 YNFKEQ, per germline. This CDR3 reads CASSPLGQGRDETQYF. The CDR3 DNA sequence: TGTGCCAGCAGCCCATTAGGCCAGGGGAGGGACGAGACCCAGTACTTC.